This entry lists 20 T cell receptor beta chains sequenced from one sample in a study of CD8 T cells in ankylosing spondylitis. TCRdb ran MiXCR on the 5' RACE reads and lists one entry per CDR3 protein. The sample includes 15,000 or so distinct CDR3 sequences, less than 9.5% of them seen just once. Sequenced sample: blood. The receptors derive from a male donor with ankylosing spondylitis or in good health (not recorded which).

In its sample, this clonotype was seen many times. The chain is built from TRBV5-1 and TRBJ2-2, with D maybe TRBD2 (6 bases). CDR1 and CDR2 (germline): SGHRS, YFSETQ. The germline V and J ends were trimmed by 1 base and 4 bases, with 11 bases remaining between them. CDR3 length: 15 amino acids. As DNA, the CDR3 is TGCGCCAGCAGCTTGAAGACGGGAGCCACCGGGGAGCTGTTTTTT. Its protein is CASSLKTGATGELFF.

V usage is TRBV20-1 and J usage is TRBJ2-1; D gene unclear. The germline V gene has CDR1 DFQATT and CDR2 SNEGSKA (reference sequence). V lost 5 bases and J lost 8, with 16 bases in between. CDR3 length equals 13 residues. The CDR3 coding sequence is TGCAGTGCTCCGAACGTTAGAGAGGATGAGCAGTTCTTC. It yields the protein CSAPNVREDEQFF.

This clonotype came up many times. The gene calls are TRBV20-1 and TRBJ2-1; TRBD2 might be the D (6 bases). This CDR3 has 14 residues. V lost 3 bases, J lost 6 bases, and 15 bases lay in between. The germline V gene has CDR1 DFQATT and CDR2 SNEGSKA (reference sequence). CDR3 sequence: CSARPAGNRNEQFF. As DNA, the CDR3 is TGCAGTGCTAGGCCTGCGGGAAACCGCAATGAGCAGTTCTTC.

This clonotype was counted only a few times. V and J are TRBV20-1 and TRBJ1-2; possible D gene TRBD1, 5 bases. Germline CDR1 is DFQATT and CDR2 is SNEGSKA (reference sequence). The CDR3 loop spans 14 amino acids. Trimming cost V 1 base and J 4 bases, with 13 bases left between them. CDR3 DNA sequence: TGCAGTGCTAGAGGTGCAGGGTCCAGCTATGGCTACACCTTC. Amino acids: CSARGAGSSYGYTF.

This clonotype was seen many times. The V and J genes are TRBV20-1 and TRBJ2-2; D unclear. Germline assignment: CDR1 DFQATT and CDR2 SNEGSKA (reference sequence). This CDR3 spans 13 amino acids. Trimming removed 5 bases at V and 2 bases at J, with 9 bases between. The chain's CDR3 is CSALRTNTGELFF. CDR3 DNA sequence: TGCAGTGCTCTTAGAACTAACACCGGGGAGCTGTTTTTT.

V gene TRBV7-9 combines with J gene TRBJ1-4, with TRBD1 matching over 8 bases. The CDR3 covers 15 residues. The J segment lost 8 bases and the V segment lost 5 bases, leaving 10 bases of the junction unmatched. The germline CDR1 and CDR2 sequences are SEHNR and FQNEAQ (reference sequence). The chain's CDR3 is CASSPGTGKGEKLFF. Here the CDR3 DNA reads TGTGCCAGCAGCCCAGGGACAGGAAAAGGGGAAAAACTGTTTTTT.

This clonotype ranks as medium-sized. The genes are TRBV7-2 and TRBJ1-5; the D is unclear. The CDR3 spans 15 residues. V was cut by 3 bases and J by 0 bases, with 9 bases left in between. Looked up from germline, CDR1 is SGHTA and CDR2 is FQGNSA. The CDR3 coding sequence is TGTGCCAGCAGCTTGGTGGGAGCTAGCAATCAGCCCCAGCATTTT. This translates into CASSLVGASNQPQHF.

This clonotype came up a few times. This chain connects TRBV6-2 or TRBV6-3 to TRBJ1-2; no firm D call. V dropped 0 bases and J dropped 7 bases, with 12 bases sitting between them. Per germline, CDR1 MNHEY and CDR2 SVGEGT. There are 14 residues in the CDR3. CDR3 sequence reads: CASSYSSTAGGYTF. CDR3 bases: TGTGCCAGCAGTTACTCGTCGACCGCGGGTGGCTACACCTTC.

This clonotype was recorded many times. The J gene is TRBJ1-1, the V gene TRBV4-3; no firm D call. V lost 4 bases and J lost 0, with 12 bases in between. The CDR3 has 15 residues. CDR1 is LGHNA and CDR2 is YSLEER in the germline V gene. This CDR3 is CASSLGNTMNTEAFF. The CDR3 bases are TGCGCCAGCAGCCTTGGGAACACCATGAACACTGAAGCTTTCTTT.

Many counts were recorded for this clonotype. This chain links TRBV20-1 with TRBJ1-3; D gene unclear. The V and J ends lost 1 base and 0 bases respectively, with 4 bases between them. Germline V gene lookup returns CDR1 DFQATT and CDR2 SNEGSKA (reference sequence). The CDR3 totals 13 residues. CDR3 DNA: TGCAGTGCTAGAGGGTTCTCTGGAAACACCATATATTTT. Its protein product is CSARGFSGNTIYF.

In its sample, this clonotype was seen many times. V usage is TRBV5-1 and J usage is TRBJ2-2, with TRBD2 matching 16 bases. This CDR3 spans 18 amino acids. Germline trimming cut 4 bases from V and 4 bases from J; bases unmatched to any gene: 7. CDR1 SGHRS and CDR2 YFSETQ come from the germline V gene. The CDR3 here is CASSPGTSGRGVTGELFF. The CDR3 DNA sequence: TGCGCCAGCAGCCCCGGGACTAGCGGGAGGGGCGTCACCGGGGAGCTGTTTTTT.

This clonotype appeared many times. The genes are TRBV5-1 and TRBJ2-3; no clear D gene. Germline V gene sequence: CDR1 SGHRS, CDR2 YFSETQ. Trimming removed 0 bases at V and 2 bases at J, with 4 bases between. The CDR3 length is 13 residues. In nucleotides, the CDR3 is TGCGCCAGCAGCTTGGCCCCCACAGATACGCAGTATTTT. It encodes CASSLAPTDTQYF. Together with reference TRBV5-1 and TRBJ2-3, the CDR3 gives the full variable domain: KAGVTQTPRYLIKTRGQQVTLSCSPISGHRSVSWYQQTPGQGLQFLFEYFSETQRNKGNFPGRFSGRQFSNSRSEMNVSTLELGDSALYLCASSLAPTDTQYFGPGTRLTVL.

This clonotype was seen many times. The chain is built from TRBV12-3 or TRBV12-4 and TRBJ2-4; 9 bases map to TRBD2. Trimming cost V 5 bases and J 5 bases; bases outside gene matches: 7. The CDR3 contains 15 residues. In nucleotides, the CDR3 is TGTGCCAGCAGTATCGGAATAGCGGGAGAAAACATTCAGTACTTC. Its protein product is CASSIGIAGENIQYF.

This clonotype came up a few times. The gene calls are TRBV7-6 and TRBJ1-1; TRBD1 matches 8 bases. CDR3 length: 14 amino acids. The V gene end was trimmed by 5 bases and the J gene end by 6 bases; junction bases not matched to a gene: 8. Germline CDR1 is SGHVS and CDR2 is FNYEAQ. CDR3 protein: CASSQGQGLAEAFF. CDR3 bases: TGTGCCAGCAGCCAAGGACAGGGATTGGCTGAAGCTTTCTTT.

This sequence joins TRBV10-3 and TRBJ2-3, with D tentatively TRBD2 (6 bases). The CDR3 is 16 residues long. CDR1 and CDR2 (germline): ENHRY, SYGVKD. V lost 4 bases and J lost 2, with 16 bases in between. CDR3 in amino acids: CAISGLRGAHTDTQYF. The DNA for the CDR3 is TGTGCCATCAGTGGGCTACGCGGGGCCCACACAGATACGCAGTATTTT.

This clonotype appeared many times. This chain joins TRBV6-5 and TRBJ2-1; 7 bases are a match to TRBD2. Trimming cost V 6 bases and J 6 bases; bases outside gene matches: 11. The CDR3 has 15 residues. The germline V gene encodes CDR1 MNHEY and CDR2 SVGAGI. CDR3 bases: TGTGCCAGCAGAGACGGGGGGTCTAAAATCAATGAGCAGTTCTTC. It is translated as CASRDGGSKINEQFF.

The chain combines TRBV12-3 or TRBV12-4 with TRBJ2-1; TRBD1 matches 7 bases. The CDR3 has 13 amino acids. The J segment lost 6 bases and the V segment lost 7 bases, leaving 6 bases of the junction unmatched. The CDR3 DNA is TGTGCCAGCACCCCGACAGGGACCAATGAGCAGTTCTTC. Translation: CASTPTGTNEQFF.

This chain links TRBV18 with TRBJ2-1, with 9 bases identical to TRBD1. The V gene end was trimmed by 1 base and the J gene end by 0 bases; junction bases not matched to a gene: 4. The CDR3 runs to 17 residues. Germline CDR1 reads KGHSH; CDR2 reads LQKENI. This CDR3 is CASSPLGTGNSYNEQFF. CDR3 DNA: TGTGCCAGCTCACCACTGGGGACAGGGAACTCCTACAATGAGCAGTTCTTC.

This clonotype was picked up many times. The genes are TRBV7-2 and TRBJ2-5; D call uncertain. Trimming took 3 bases from V and 3 from J, leaving 5 bases between them. The germline V gene encodes CDR1 SGHTA and CDR2 FQGNSA. The CDR3 has 12 residues. CDR3 sequence: CASSFGKETQYF. As DNA, the CDR3 is TGTGCCAGCAGCTTTGGGAAAGAGACCCAGTACTTC.

This clonotype was seen more than once but under ten times. The rearrangement links TRBV9 to TRBJ2-1, with 13 bases aligning to TRBD2. From germline, CDR1 is SGDLS and CDR2 YYNGEE. V was pared by 3 bases and J by 7 bases, with 4 bases of the junction left unmatched. The CDR3 is 15 amino acids. Here the CDR3 reads CASSETSGGLNEQFF. The CDR3 DNA is TGTGCCAGCAGCGAGACTAGCGGGGGGCTTAATGAGCAGTTCTTC.